This is a list of T cell receptor beta chains from one sample in a study of T cell changes during pregnancy in multiple sclerosis. TCRdb keeps only in-frame clones here, not all; method: immunoSEQ multiplex PCR. This repertoire shows fewer than 85,000 clones, 85% to 95% found once; its top ten account for 2.5% to 3%. The sample in question was peripheral blood, obtained in the third trimester of pregnancy. The receptors here all came from a female donor in good health, enrolled as a control in a pregnancy study. CDR3s include the opening cysteine and the closing phenylalanine or tryptophan. Fields, in order: clone size, V gene, J gene, D gene, CDR3 protein, CDR3 DNA. The D gene is left open where the match is weak. Part of the rows lack a size; the others show once, few, many or a class for expanded clones.

>once|TRBV28|TRBJ2-2|TRBD2
CASTPSGGANTGELFF
TGTGCCAGCACCCCTAGCGGGGGGGCGAACACCGGGGAGCTGTTTTTT
>-|TRBV9|TRBJ2-5|-
CASSVAPGGEQETQYF
TGTGCCAGCAGCGTAGCTCCCGGCGGGGAACAAGAGACCCAGTACTTC
>-|TRBV29-1|TRBJ2-7|-
CSATSGFAYEQYF
TGCAGCGCTACCTCAGGGTTCGCCTACGAGCAGTACTTC
>-|TRBV27|TRBJ1-2|TRBD1
CASSSLWTGLNYGYTF
TGTGCCAGCAGTTCCCTTTGGACAGGGCTTAACTATGGCTACACCTTC
>-|TRBV7-9|TRBJ2-3|TRBD1
CASSSEWDRSTDTQYF
TGTGCCAGCAGCTCCGAATGGGACAGATCCACAGATACGCAGTATTTT
>-|TRBV27|TRBJ1-3|-
CASSSNRAGNTIYF
TGTGCCAGCAGTTCTAACAGGGCTGGAAACACCATATATTTT
>once|TRBV28|TRBJ1-2|-
CASSSPQGNYGYTF
TGTGCCAGCAGTTCCCCCCAGGGTAACTATGGCTACACCTTC
>-|TRBV4-3|TRBJ2-3|-
CASSRSADTQYF
TGCGCCAGCAGCCGGAGTGCAGATACGCAGTATTTT
>-|TRBV7-8|TRBJ1-1|TRBD1
CASSRTTGETEAFF
TGTGCCAGCAGCCGCACTACAGGGGAAACTGAAGCTTTCTTT
>-|TRBV28|TRBJ2-7|-
CASSSPSGTPSYEQYF
TGTGCCAGCAGTTCTCCATCCGGGACTCCCTCCTACGAGCAGTACTTC
>-|TRBV30|TRBJ2-2|-
CAWSVRRLANTGELFF
TGTGCCTGGAGTGTACGGCGGTTAGCGAACACCGGGGAGCTGTTTTTT
>-|TRBV27|TRBJ2-5|-
CASSLGAIGTQYF
TGTGCCAGCAGTTTGGGGGCCATAGGGACCCAGTACTTC
>-|TRBV19|TRBJ1-4|-
CASSIGTGFREKLFF
TGTGCCAGTAGTATCGGAACAGGCTTCCGTGAAAAACTGTTTTTT
>-|TRBV7-9|TRBJ2-1|-
CASSLASSLRRNEQFF
TGTGCCAGCAGCTTAGCATCGTCGCTAAGGAGGAATGAGCAGTTCTTC
>-|TRBV4-1|TRBJ2-1|TRBD1
CASSQWTGGNEQFF
TGCGCCAGCAGCCAATGGACAGGGGGGAATGAGCAGTTCTTC
>-|TRBV7-8|TRBJ1-2|TRBD1
CASSLRNSRGNYGYTF
TGTGCCAGCAGCCTAAGGAATTCCAGGGGGAACTATGGCTACACCTTC
>-|TRBV9|TRBJ2-1|-
CASSVMDTTLYNEQFF
TGTGCCAGCAGCGTAATGGACACTACCTTATACAATGAGCAGTTCTTC
>-|TRBV28|TRBJ1-1|TRBD1
CASSPNPTGANTEAFF
TGTGCCAGCAGCCCCAATCCTACAGGGGCGAACACTGAAGCTTTCTTT
>-|TRBV2|TRBJ2-4|TRBD1
CASSPGQGTKNIQYF
TGTGCCAGCAGTCCGGGACAGGGGACCAAAAACATTCAGTACTTC
>-|TRBV27|TRBJ1-1|-
CASSSRVQNTEAFF
TGTGCCAGCAGTTCCCGGGTGCAGAACACTGAAGCTTTCTTT
>-|TRBV19|TRBJ2-3|-
CASSMYSNTDTQYF
TGTGCCAGTAGTATGTACAGCAACACAGATACGCAGTATTTT
>once|TRBV7-9|TRBJ1-6|-
CASSPPRTGNSPLHF
TGTGCCAGCAGCCCCCCCAGGACGGGGAATTCACCCCTCCACTTT
>-|TRBV7-7|TRBJ1-6|-
CASSDSSSEGRGNSPLHF
TGTGCTAGCAGCGACTCCAGTTCGGAGGGGAGGGGGAATTCACCCCTCCACTTT
>-|TRBV4-1|TRBJ2-2|-
CASSQEVRNTGELFF
TGCGCCAGCAGCCAAGAGGTGAGGAACACCGGGGAGCTGTTTTTT
>once|TRBV15|TRBJ2-7|TRBD2
CATSRGGGRINEQYF
TGTGCCACCAGCAGAGGTGGCGGGAGGATCAACGAGCAGTACTTC
>-|TRBV6-1|TRBJ2-1|-
CATRGWSGVEQFF
TGTGCCACCCGAGGCTGGTCAGGGGTTGAGCAGTTCTTC
>-|TRBV14|TRBJ2-3|TRBD2
CASSPTGGRDTQYF
TGTGCCAGCAGCCCAACGGGGGGACGAGATACGCAGTATTTT
>-|TRBV2|TRBJ2-7|TRBD1
CASSPTGGAWRYEQYF
TGTGCCAGCAGTCCAACAGGGGGCGCTTGGAGATACGAGCAGTACTTC
>once|TRBV28|TRBJ2-2|-
CASSLSVTGELFF
TGTGCCAGCAGTTTATCGGTCACCGGGGAGCTGTTTTTT
>-|TRBV28|TRBJ2-1|TRBD1
CASRDRGLGNEQFF
TGTGCCAGCAGAGACAGGGGATTGGGGAATGAGCAGTTCTTC
>-|TRBV4-1|TRBJ2-5|TRBD2
CASSQERVAGGQETQYF
TGCGCCAGCAGCCAAGAGCGGGTAGCGGGAGGTCAAGAGACCCAGTACTTC
>few|TRBV10-3|TRBJ2-7|-
CASTGNSYEQYF
TGTGCCAGTACGGGAAATTCCTACGAGCAGTACTTC
>-|TRBV5-1|TRBJ2-1|TRBD1
CASSLGQGYNEQFF
TGCGCCAGCAGCTTGGGACAGGGTTACAATGAGCAGTTCTTC
>-|TRBV6-5|TRBJ1-2|-
CASSYSKEGGYTF
TGTGCCAGCAGTTACTCGAAGGAGGGTGGCTACACCTTC
>-|TRBV19|TRBJ2-7|-
CASSMGVAATEQYF
TGTGCCAGTAGTATGGGAGTGGCAGCCACCGAGCAGTACTTC
>-|TRBV10-3|TRBJ2-1|TRBD2
CAISDGQGGNEQFF
TGTGCCATCAGTGACGGCCAGGGAGGGAATGAGCAGTTCTTC
>few|TRBV2|TRBJ1-3|TRBD1
CASRDRKISGNTIYF
TGTGCCAGCAGGGACAGGAAGATCTCTGGAAACACCATATATTTT
>-|TRBV28|TRBJ2-3|-
CASSPWGGPADTQYF
TGTGCCAGCAGCCCTTGGGGGGGGCCTGCAGATACGCAGTATTTT
>-|TRBV29-1|TRBJ1-2|TRBD1
CSVEAGQDLYGYTF
TGCAGCGTTGAGGCGGGACAGGATCTCTATGGCTACACCTTC
>-|TRBV7-7|TRBJ2-5|-
CASSSAGVQETQYF
TGTGCCAGCAGCTCCGCCGGGGTCCAAGAGACCCAGTACTTC
>once|TRBV5-6|TRBJ2-7|-
CASSLGQGPYEQYF
TGTGCCAGCAGCTTGGGCCAGGGCCCTTACGAGCAGTACTTC
>-|TRBV28|TRBJ2-7|TRBD2
CASSSSGLSSYEQYF
TGTGCCAGCAGTTCTAGCGGGTTGAGCTCCTACGAGCAGTACTTC
>-|TRBV4-2|TRBJ2-1|TRBD2
CASSQGTSGSYNEQFF
TGTGCCAGCAGCCAAGGGACTAGCGGGAGCTACAATGAGCAGTTCTTC
>-|TRBV13|TRBJ2-3|TRBD2
CASSFPSGGTDTQYF
TGTGCCAGCAGCTTCCCTAGCGGGGGCACAGATACGCAGTATTTT
>-|TRBV5-1|TRBJ2-3|TRBD2
CASSLASGGAPQTDTQYF
TGCGCCAGCAGCTTGGCTAGCGGGGGGGCCCCACAGACAGATACGCAGTATTTT
>-|TRBV7-2|TRBJ1-1|-
CASSLAPASGAYPGTEAFF
TGTGCCAGCAGCTTAGCTCCGGCCTCAGGGGCCTATCCGGGCACTGAAGCTTTCTTT
>-|TRBV19|TRBJ1-5|TRBD1
CASRQGSTNQPQHF
TGTGCCAGCAGACAGGGGTCCACCAATCAGCCCCAGCATTTT